Following are 32 T cell receptor beta chains from one sample sequenced in a study of beta chain features in type 1 diabetes. The whole isolated RNA underwent reverse transcription, so sequencing captured expressed TCRB transcripts. Generated by immunoSEQ multiplex PCR, the TCRdb table keeps only in-frame clones and is missing some. The data show 60,000 to 75,000 clones, about 60% seen once. The specimen sequenced was Tregs from blood. Every receptor here comes from a woman between 18 and 29 years old in good health.

This rearrangement joins TRBV5-8 to TRBJ1-2, with a tentative D call TRBD1 (6 bases). The CDR3 extends over 15 amino acids. Looked up from germline, CDR1 is SGHTS and CDR2 is YDEGEE. V dropped 4 bases and J dropped 7 bases, with 20 bases sitting between them. The CDR3 spells CASSRWDKRSIGYTF. CDR3 nucleotide sequence: TGTGCCAGCAGCCGATGGGACAAAAGGAGTATTGGCTACACCTTC.

V is TRBV4-1 and J is TRBJ1-2; possible D gene TRBD1, 5 bases. Germline V gene sequence: CDR1 MGHRA, CDR2 YSYEKL. V was trimmed by 4 bases and J by 2 bases, leaving 8 bases between them. This CDR3 is 13 amino acids long. The CDR3 loop is CASSPRENYGYTF. CDR3 DNA: TGCGCCAGCAGCCCCAGGGAAAACTATGGCTACACCTTC.

In its sample, this clone ranks as medium-sized. This chain connects TRBV7-9 to TRBJ2-5, with 15 bases fitting TRBD2. Trimming took 5 bases from V and 5 from J; bases not matched to a gene: 12. Germline CDR1 is SEHNR and CDR2 is FQNEAQ (reference sequence). CDR3 length: 18 residues. CDR3 DNA: TGTGCCAGCAGCAAGGGACTAGCGGGAGGAACCTTCAGCGAGACCCAGTACTTC. Its protein product is CASSKGLAGGTFSETQYF.

The rearrangement links TRBV7-9 to TRBJ2-1; 10 positions agree with TRBD2. V dropped 1 base and J dropped 8; count of bases not matched to a gene: 8. The CDR3 totals 16 residues. Germline V gene sequence: CDR1 SEHNR, CDR2 FQNEAQ (reference sequence). This chain's CDR3 is CASSLGTASGSDEQFF. CDR3 nucleotide sequence: TGTGCCAGCAGCTTAGGTACGGCTAGCGGGAGCGATGAGCAGTTCTTC.

The V call is TRBV25-1, the J call TRBJ2-5; 12 bases are shared with TRBD2. The CDR3 loop spans 17 amino acids. The trim removed 3 bases at V and 4 bases at J, leaving 9 bases unmatched. Germline V gene data show CDR1 as MGHDK and CDR2 as SYGVNS. The CDR3 DNA sequence: TGTGCCAGCAGTGATTTACGCCCGGGACTAGCGGGAGAGACCCAGTACTTC. Protein product: CASSDLRPGLAGETQYF.

The chain uses TRBV5-1 and TRBJ2-7; the match to TRBD2 covers 9 bases. Trimming at V came to 6 bases and at J to 5 bases, leaving 15 bases not matched to a gene. The CDR3 is 16 residues long. The germline gives CDR1 SGHRS, CDR2 YFSETQ. The CDR3 DNA reads as TGCGCCAGCAATATGATGGCGGGGGGGGCCCCCCACGAGCAGTACTTC. Its protein is CASNMMAGGAPHEQYF. Full variable domain (rest looked up from reference TRBV5-1 and TRBJ2-7): KAGVTQTPRYLIKTRGQQVTLSCSPISGHRSVSWYQQTPGQGLQFLFEYFSETQRNKGNFPGRFSGRQFSNSRSEMNVSTLELGDSALYLCASNMMAGGAPHEQYFGPGTRLTVT.

The chain employs TRBV18 and TRBJ2-3, with TRBD2 matching 9 bases. V was clipped by 0 bases and J by 7 bases; unmatched bases: 11. This CDR3 region has 17 residues. Germline CDR1 KGHSH, CDR2 LQKENI. Here the CDR3 DNA reads TGTGCCAGCTCACCACCGAGCGGGAGGACCGAAGGGAATACGCAGTATTTT. Translation gives CASSPPSGRTEGNTQYF.

The V gene is TRBV5-1, the J gene TRBJ2-7, with D possibly matching TRBD2 (5 bases). Per the germline V gene, CDR1 is SGHRS and CDR2 is YFSETQ. This CDR3 has 14 residues. V was pared by 0 bases and J by 6 bases, with 13 bases between. CDR3 protein: CASSLDGGGGEQYF. CDR3 bases: TGCGCCAGCAGCTTGGACGGCGGAGGCGGCGAGCAGTACTTC.

The CDR3 reads CASSRGISGRNEQFF. The CDR3 DNA reads TGTGCCAGCTCACGAGGGATTAGCGGGAGAAATGAGCAGTTCTTC. The chain employs TRBV18 and TRBJ2-1; 9 bases line up with TRBD2. The CDR3 contains 15 residues. Germline CDR1 reads KGHSH; CDR2 reads LQKENI. V lost 4 bases and J lost 7; bases outside the gene matches: 8.

This rearrangement joins TRBV6-6 to TRBJ1-2, with 8 bases fitting TRBD1. Looked up from germline, CDR1 is MNHNY and CDR2 is SVGAGI (reference sequence). The CDR3 is 14 amino acids. V lost 5 bases, J lost 2 bases, and 4 bases stayed unmatched. CDR3 residues: CASSRGQGNYGYTF. The CDR3 bases are TGTGCCAGCAGTCGCGGACAGGGAAACTATGGCTACACCTTC.

J is TRBJ1-2 and V is TRBV30, with 12 nucleotides matching TRBD1. V dropped 4 bases and J dropped 5; count of bases not matched to a gene: 8. In germline, CDR1 is GTSNPN, CDR2 SVGIG (reference sequence). This CDR3 spans 15 amino acids. The CDR3 here is CAWIPGTGGFYGYTF. For the CDR3, the DNA is TGTGCCTGGATTCCCGGGACAGGGGGCTTTTATGGCTACACCTTC.

There are a few counts of this clone. This chain uses TRBV19 with TRBJ2-7, with 10 positions matching TRBD2. V lost 6 bases, J lost 2 bases, and 4 bases stayed unmatched. The CDR3 has 14 amino acids. Germline V gene lookup returns CDR1 LNHDA and CDR2 SQIVND (reference sequence). The DNA for the CDR3 is TGTGCCAGTAGCCGGACTAGCGGTACCTACGAGCAGTACTTC. It encodes CASSRTSGTYEQYF.

V usage is TRBV10-3 and J usage is TRBJ2-1; weak D call: TRBD2 (6 bases). The CDR3 loop spans 14 amino acids. Trimming stripped 4 bases from V and 0 bases from J, with 7 bases between. CDR1 and CDR2 from the germline V gene are ENHRY and SYGVKD. CDR3 bases: TGTGCCATCAGTGTTAGCGGCTCCTACAATGAGCAGTTCTTC. Its protein product is CAISVSGSYNEQFF.

The CDR3 region is CASSEAQGKVGYTF. CDR3 bases: TGTGCCAGCAGTGAAGCGCAGGGCAAGGTTGGCTACACCTTC. The chain joins TRBV6-1 to TRBJ1-2; possible D gene TRBD1, 5 bases. Trimming left V 0 bases short and J 7 bases short, with 12 bases between. The length of the CDR3 is 14 residues. Germline loops: CDR1 MNHNS, CDR2 SASEGT.

The CDR3 DNA reads as TGCGCCAGCAGTCAATCGGGCGCTGTGAATGAAAAACTGTTTTTT. Protein sequence: CASSQSGAVNEKLFF. This sequence joins TRBV23-1 and TRBJ1-4; D remains ambiguous. TRBV23-1 is placed among ORFs of uncertain function. The CDR3 runs to 15 residues. V lost 0 bases and J lost 5, with 10 bases in between.

V gene TRBV7-2 combines with J gene TRBJ1-3, with D possibly TRBD1 on 6 matching bases. With 2 bases removed from V and 1 base from J, the gap between germline ends came to 15 bases. The CDR3 is 17 residues long. CDR1 is SGHTA, CDR2 FQGNSA, per germline. DNA of the CDR3: TGTGCCAGCAGCTTATGGGCCGCGACAGGTTCTGGAAACACCATATATTTT. As protein: CASSLWAATGSGNTIYF.

The sample holds a few counts of this clone. The chain links TRBV7-9 to TRBJ2-2, with unresolved D. CDR1 and CDR2 (germline): SEHNR, FQNEAQ (reference sequence). The CDR3 covers 14 residues. The V end was cut by 2 bases, the J end by 1 base, with 5 bases between. CDR3 DNA sequence: TGTGCCAGCAGCTTAAGGAGGAACACCGGGGAGCTGTTTTTT. Its protein is CASSLRRNTGELFF.

The sample holds a few counts of this clone. This chain uses TRBV11-2 with TRBJ2-5, with 9 bases identical to TRBD2. The J call may be faulty, since TRBJ2-7 better matches the DNA end. The CDR3 is 16 amino acids. Germline CDR1 reads SGHAT; CDR2 reads FQNNGV. CDR3 sequence (DNA): TGTGCCAGCAGCTTAAGGCTAGCGGGAAATTCCTACGAGCAGTACTTC. This gives the protein CASSLRLAGNSYEQYF.

V and J are TRBV11-2 and TRBJ2-1; 10 bases are shared with TRBD2. From germline, CDR1 is SGHAT and CDR2 FQNNGV. The length of the CDR3 is 15 residues. After removal of 0 bases from V and 7 bases from J, the junction contained 3 bases not matched to a gene. CDR3 in DNA: TGTGCCAGCAGCTTAGACCTTAGCGGGAGGAATGAGCAGTTCTTC. Amino acid sequence: CASSLDLSGRNEQFF. The full variable domain, in which reference TRBV11-2 and TRBJ2-1 provide the parts outside the CDR3, is EAGVAQSPRYKIIEKRQSVAFWCNPISGHATLYWYQQILGQGPKLLIQFQNNGVVDDSQLPKDRFSAERLKGVDSTLKIQPAKLEDSAVYLCASSLDLSGRNEQFFGPGTRLTVL.

This clone was found once. The V and J genes are TRBV5-1 and TRBJ2-2; D possibly corresponds to TRBD2 (6 bases). The germline V gene has CDR1 SGHRS and CDR2 YFSETQ. V lost 4 bases, J lost 4 bases, and 11 bases lay in between. The CDR3 is 14 residues long. CDR3 in DNA: TGCGCCAGCAGCGGGACTTTTTCCACCGGGGAGCTGTTTTTT. Residues: CASSGTFSTGELFF. Filled out from reference TRBV5-1 and TRBJ2-2, the complete variable domain reads KAGVTQTPRYLIKTRGQQVTLSCSPISGHRSVSWYQQTPGQGLQFLFEYFSETQRNKGNFPGRFSGRQFSNSRSEMNVSTLELGDSALYLCASSGTFSTGELFFGEGSRLTVL.

This clone was detected only a few times. The chain is built from TRBV7-2 and TRBJ1-1; no reliable D call. V lost 2 bases to trimming and J lost 1 base, with 5 bases between them. This CDR3 comprises 13 residues. The germline V gene encodes CDR1 SGHTA and CDR2 FQGNSA. The CDR3 spells CASSLISNTEAFF. The DNA for the CDR3 is TGTGCCAGCAGCTTAATCTCGAACACTGAAGCTTTCTTT.

The chain couples TRBV7-2 to TRBJ2-3; D ambiguous. The V end lost 1 base, the J end lost 6 bases, and 8 bases lay between the germline ends. The CDR3 totals 13 residues. From germline, CDR1 is SGHTA and CDR2 FQGNSA. For the CDR3, the DNA is TGTGCCAGCAGCTTAGGACTCGCGGATACGCAGTATTTT. Encoded protein: CASSLGLADTQYF.

This clone was seen a few times. This rearrangement joins TRBV6-1 to TRBJ2-1; 9 bases align to TRBD2. Germline V gene sequence: CDR1 MNHNS, CDR2 SASEGT. V was pared by 2 bases and J by 13 bases, with 6 bases of the junction left unmatched. The CDR3 extends over 13 amino acids. DNA of the CDR3: TGTGCCAGCAGTGAAATAGCGGGAGAACCCCAGTTCTTC. Its protein is CASSEIAGEPQFF.

The V gene is TRBV5-1, the J gene TRBJ2-2; D remains ambiguous. Trimming pared 2 bases from V and 7 bases from J, leaving 6 bases between. Germline values: CDR1 SGHRS, CDR2 YFSETQ. This CDR3 has 12 amino acids. The chain's CDR3 is CASSLIGGELFF. CDR3 nucleotides: TGCGCCAGCAGCTTAATCGGCGGGGAGCTGTTTTTT.

The genes are TRBV5-1 and TRBJ2-7; 10 bases match TRBD2. The CDR3 consists of 14 residues. J gave up 7 bases and V 7 bases, and 11 bases lay outside the gene matches. In germline, CDR1 is SGHRS, CDR2 YFSETQ. CDR3 amino acids: CASGGTSVSREQYF. CDR3 bases: TGCGCCAGCGGCGGGACTAGCGTCTCCCGTGAGCAGTACTTC.

This clone appeared a few times. This chain connects TRBV4-2 to TRBJ2-1, with 11 bases fitting TRBD2. Germline CDR1 LGHNA, CDR2 YNFKEQ. This CDR3 contains 16 residues. V lost 2 bases, J lost 7 bases, and 7 bases stayed unmatched. The CDR3 spells CASSQHSGGALNEQFF. CDR3 nucleotide sequence: TGTGCCAGCAGCCAACATAGCGGGGGGGCCTTAAATGAGCAGTTCTTC.

The V call is TRBV6-5, the J call TRBJ2-5; no firm D call. The germline V and J ends were trimmed by 5 bases and 4 bases, with 8 bases remaining between them. CDR3 length equals 12 residues. Germline CDR1 reads MNHEY; CDR2 reads SVGAGI. The CDR3 DNA sequence: TGTGCCAGCAGTACGGGTGCAGAGACCCAGTACTTC. Its protein is CASSTGAETQYF.

V usage is TRBV5-5 and J usage is TRBJ1-2; the D gene is possibly TRBD1 (5 bases). The CDR3 is 15 amino acids. Germline V gene sequence: CDR1 SGHKS, CDR2 YYEKEE (reference sequence). V lost 4 bases, J lost 8 bases, and 21 bases lay in between. The CDR3 region is CASSPLVGQLEGYTF. CDR3 DNA: TGTGCCAGCAGCCCTTTGGTGGGGCAGCTAGAAGGCTACACCTTC.

This clone occurred a few times. V and J are TRBV2 and TRBJ2-3, with a weak D call TRBD2 (5 bases). CDR3 length: 14 amino acids. Trimming stripped 1 base from V and 1 base from J, with 6 bases between. Germline CDR1 SNHLY, CDR2 FYNNEI. CDR3 residues: CASSEVRGTDTQYF. The CDR3 DNA reads TGTGCCAGCAGTGAAGTGCGGGGCACAGATACGCAGTATTTT.

In this sample, this clone turned up a few times. V and J are TRBV4-2 and TRBJ1-1; weak D call: TRBD1 (5 bases). From germline, CDR1 is LGHNA and CDR2 YNFKEQ. V dropped 1 base and J dropped 1 base, with 13 bases sitting between them. The CDR3 extends over 16 amino acids. CDR3 amino acids: CASSQGKGQGNTEAFF. CDR3 coding DNA: TGTGCCAGCAGCCAAGGGAAGGGTCAGGGGAACACTGAAGCTTTCTTT.

J is TRBJ1-3 and V is TRBV6-5; TRBD1 matches 7 bases. Germline V gene data show CDR1 as MNHEY and CDR2 as SVGAGI. The length of the CDR3 is 16 residues. The V and J ends lost 4 bases and 0 bases, in that order; junction bases with no gene match: 6. The CDR3 sequence: CASSSRGFISGNTIYF. CDR3 nucleotide sequence: TGTGCCAGCAGTTCCAGGGGGTTTATCTCTGGAAACACCATATATTTT.

This clone has more than one count but fewer than ten. This chain joins TRBV4-3 and TRBJ2-2; the match to TRBD1 covers 10 bases. Trimming cost V 5 bases and J 6 bases; bases outside gene matches: 15. Germline CDR1 and CDR2: LGHNA and YSLEER. This CDR3 region has 18 residues. The CDR3 DNA is TGCGCCAGCAGCGCCCTGGGACAGGGGACCGGCGAACCCGGGGAGCTGTTTTTT. It codes for CASSALGQGTGEPGELFF.